This T cell receptor beta chain comes out of a study of blood T cell repertoires in COVID-19 (dated by TCRdb to about 2020). For the study in its entirety: Collaborator samples came from the United States, Italy and Spain and covered acute and convalescent phases of COVID-19. Deeply sampled blood TCRbeta repertoires from subjects exposed to, actively infected with, or recovered from COVID-19 were included in the dataset. A freely available public database, intended as a resource for researchers studying the immune response to SARS-CoV-2, is where the repertoires were released. Samples came from the ongoing ImmuneRACE study (first 160 participants) plus 1,254 subjects from 6 global collaborators. The sample metadata nearly always contained a de-identified subject ID, COVID-19 status, age in years and sex. The material from the prospective study consisted of cDNA or gDNA derived from T cells, B-cell-depleted T cells, or PBMCs. Where available, HLA class I and class II types were obtained from metadata supplied by the sample provider rather than from assay-based typing. Findings and caveats that apply to the study as a whole: The quantity of clinical and demographic metadata differed by source and by participant and was supplied without curation.

To note about this clone: The antigen it binds to is not known. Base quality data are lacking; no much larger clone is found one base away.

Inclusive of the bounding cysteine and phenylalanine, the CDR3 is 13 residues long. Only CDR3 DNA remains: 39 bases, in frame from the first base. Germline trimming amounts to 6 bases on V and 4 bases on J, with 5 as the count of junction bases outside the gene matches. CDR1 is given as ENHRY and CDR2 as SYGVKD, both from the germline V gene. TCRbeta CDR3 regions were amplified from genomic DNA by means of the immunoSEQ Assay, a bias-controlled multiplex PCR. In the original analysis: Nucleated cell counts per sample were estimated from amplification of reference gene primers within the assay. Sequence reads were collapsed and filtered to measure the absolute abundance of every unique TCRbeta CDR3 rearrangement. For each sample, productive Simpson clonality was calculated as the square root of Simpson's diversity index over productive rearrangements. TCRdb limited this immuneACCESS table to in-frame rearrangements with V and J called. A share of clones is missing; checked studies link under half to unresolved V genes, and the rest is unexplained. For V, J and clone size, that table is used; D and trimming come from the DNA. Counted in this sample were 60,000 or so clones; 80% to 90% of them appeared once. The top ten clones comprise 10% to 15% of the sample.

The collaborating institutions used their own protocols to collect whole blood in K2EDTA tubes. For TCRbeta analysis, collaborators shipped samples as frozen whole blood, isolated PBMCs, or DNA extracted from either of those sample types. The TCR was taken from an elderly woman with acute or convalescent COVID-19. Sequenced sample: peripheral blood. Recombination connected TRBV10-3 to TRBJ1-2, and TRBD1 matches 7 of the central bases. The sequence in DNA is TGTGCCATCAGCATGACAGGGTTCTATGGCTACACCTTC. The encoded protein is CAISMTGFYGYTF.